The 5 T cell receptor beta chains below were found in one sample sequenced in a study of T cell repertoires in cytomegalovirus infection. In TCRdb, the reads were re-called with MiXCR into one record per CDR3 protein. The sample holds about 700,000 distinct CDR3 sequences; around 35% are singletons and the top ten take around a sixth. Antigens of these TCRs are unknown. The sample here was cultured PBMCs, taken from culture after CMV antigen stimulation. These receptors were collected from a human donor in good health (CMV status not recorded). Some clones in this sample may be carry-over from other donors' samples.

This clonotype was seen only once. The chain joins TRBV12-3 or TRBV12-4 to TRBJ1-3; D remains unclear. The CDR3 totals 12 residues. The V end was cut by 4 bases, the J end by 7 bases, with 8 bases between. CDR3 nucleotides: TGTGCCAGCAGTTACTTGAGCAACACCATATATTTT. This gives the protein CASSYLSNTIYF.

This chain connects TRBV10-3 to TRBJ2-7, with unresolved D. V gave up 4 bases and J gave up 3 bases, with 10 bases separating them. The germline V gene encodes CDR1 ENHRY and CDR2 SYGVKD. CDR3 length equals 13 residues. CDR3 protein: CAISGYSNYEQYF. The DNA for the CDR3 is TGTGCCATCAGTGGATACAGCAACTACGAGCAGTACTTC.

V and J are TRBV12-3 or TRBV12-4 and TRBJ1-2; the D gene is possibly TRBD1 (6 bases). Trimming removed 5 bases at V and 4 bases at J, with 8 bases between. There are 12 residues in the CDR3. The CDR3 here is CASSRQVYGYTF. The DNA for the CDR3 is TGTGCCAGCAGTAGACAGGTCTATGGCTACACCTTC.

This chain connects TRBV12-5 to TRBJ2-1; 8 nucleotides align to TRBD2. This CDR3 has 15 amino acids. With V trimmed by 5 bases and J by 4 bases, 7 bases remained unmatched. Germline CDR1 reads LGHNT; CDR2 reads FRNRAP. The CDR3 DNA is TGTGCTAGTGGTACCCTTAGCGGGACTTACAATGAGCAGTTCTTC. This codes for CASGTLSGTYNEQFF.

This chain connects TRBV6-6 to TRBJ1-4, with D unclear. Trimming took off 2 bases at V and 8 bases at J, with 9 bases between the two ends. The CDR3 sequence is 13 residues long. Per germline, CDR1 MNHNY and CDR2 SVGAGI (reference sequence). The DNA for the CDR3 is TGTGCCAGCAGTTACCGCATGGGAGAAAAACTGTTTTTT. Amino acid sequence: CASSYRMGEKLFF.